One sample yielded the 18 T cell receptor beta chains listed below, sequenced in a study of blood T cells in healthy people across ages. Next came a second PCR, run for roughly 6 to 11 cycles, which used a sample-barcoded 5' primer along with a J-beta primer mix. TCRdb redid the calling of the 5' RACE reads with MiXCR, one entry per CDR3 protein. The sample has 650,000 to 1,000,000 distinct CDR3 sequences, roughly 35% seen once. Sequencing was done on a sample of blood. These receptors all come from a man between 18 and 29 years old in good health.

This clonotype was found once. The chain combines TRBV28 with TRBJ2-4, with D possibly TRBD2 on 5 matching bases. The length of the CDR3 is 13 residues. Germline CDR1 reads MDHEN; CDR2 reads SYDVKM. V was pared by 5 bases and J by 12 bases, with 17 bases between. In DNA form, the CDR3 reads TGTGCCAGCAGTGGCAGTCCCGACTACGATCAGTACTTC. Translation gives CASSGSPDYDQYF. The full variable domain, rest sourced from reference TRBV28 and TRBJ2-4, is DVKVTQSSRYLVKRTGEKVFLECVQDMDHENMFWYRQDPGLGLRLIYFSYDVKMKEKGDIPEGYSVSREKKERFSLILESASTNQTSMYLCASSGSPDYDQYFGAGTRLSVL.

Comment on this clonotype: A read error may explain this, as a much larger clone is one base away. The V and J genes are TRBV7-4 and TRBJ1-1, with a weak D call TRBD1 (6 bases). The CDR3 is 12 amino acids. Germline CDR1 reads SGHVT; CDR2 reads SQSDAQ. CDR3 sequence reads: CSSSPGDTEAFF. The CDR3 region has the DNA TGTTCCAGCAGCCCAGGGGACACTGAAGCTTTCTTT.

This clonotype appeared a single time. A read error may account for a junction end that differs from germline. The J gene is TRBJ2-3, the V gene TRBV2, with 9 bases fitting TRBD1. This CDR3 comprises 16 residues. Per germline, CDR1 SNHLY and CDR2 FYNNEI. For the CDR3, the DNA is TGTACCAGCAGTGAACAGGGGGCAACGATCACAGATACGCAGTATTTT. It encodes CTSSEQGATITDTQYF.

The chain links TRBV5-1 to TRBJ1-1; 7 positions match TRBD1. Germline CDR1 is SGHRS and CDR2 is YFSETQ. The CDR3 totals 18 residues. With 2 bases clipped from V and 0 bases from J, the junction kept 13 bases outside the gene matches. The CDR3 region is CASSLLRGDRGLNTEAFF. Written as DNA, the CDR3 is TGCGCCAGCAGCTTACTTCGCGGGGACAGAGGCTTGAACACTGAAGCTTTCTTT.

This clonotype has just a few counts. The chain links TRBV7-2 to TRBJ1-2; 7 bases are shared with TRBD1. CDR3 length: 16 residues. Germline V lookup: CDR1 SGHTA, CDR2 FQGNSA. The V and J ends lost 5 bases and 2 bases, in that order; junction bases with no gene match: 11. CDR3 nucleotide sequence: TGTGCCAGCAGCCCCTTTTGGGAAGGGGGCAACTATGGCTACACCTTC. It codes for CASSPFWEGGNYGYTF.

This chain connects TRBV20-1 to TRBJ2-3; a possible D gene is TRBD2 (6 bases). CDR3 length: 16 residues. The V and J ends lost 0 bases and 2 bases respectively, with 15 bases between them. CDR1 and CDR2 from the germline V gene are DFQATT and SNEGSKA (reference sequence). CDR3 protein: CSARDYGRDFTDTQYF. The CDR3 DNA sequence: TGCAGTGCTAGAGATTACGGGCGGGATTTCACAGATACGCAGTATTTT.

The DNA of the CDR3 is TGTGCCAGCAGCCAAGAATCCTACGGAGTCGGGCAAGAGACCCAGTACTTC. Amino acid sequence: CASSQESYGVGQETQYF. The gene calls are TRBV3-1 and TRBJ2-5; D ambiguous. Trimming cost V 0 bases and J 2 bases, with 16 bases left between them. The CDR3 spans 17 residues. CDR1 LGHDT and CDR2 YNNKEL come from the germline V gene (reference sequence).

There are a few counts of this clonotype. The V and J genes are TRBV4-3 and TRBJ2-2; weak D call: TRBD1 (5 bases). The length of the CDR3 is 15 residues. V dropped 1 base and J dropped 6 bases, with 12 bases sitting between them. Germline V CDR1 and CDR2: LGHNA, YSLEER. The CDR3 region is CASSQVDRPPGELFF. Here the CDR3 DNA reads TGCGCCAGCAGCCAAGTCGACAGACCCCCCGGGGAGCTGTTTTTT.

The V gene is TRBV27, the J gene TRBJ2-4, with D unclear. The tail of the sequence fits TRBJ2-7 better, so the J call may be wrong. This CDR3 is built from 13 residues. The V gene's germline CDR1 is MNHEY and CDR2 SMNVEV (reference sequence). Here the CDR3 reads CASSVSPVHEQYF. Written as DNA, the CDR3 is TGTGCCAGCAGTGTTTCTCCCGTCCACGAGCAGTACTTC.

The chain employs TRBV27 and TRBJ2-3, with D unclear. The germline V and J ends were trimmed by 6 bases and 4 bases, with 11 bases remaining between them. In germline, CDR1 is MNHEY, CDR2 SMNVEV (reference sequence). CDR3 length: 13 amino acids. Written as DNA, the CDR3 is TGTGCCAGCAGCTTACTTTATGCAGATACGCAGTATTTT. Its protein is CASSLLYADTQYF.

The rearrangement joins TRBV18 to TRBJ2-5; D not certain. The germline V gene encodes CDR1 KGHSH and CDR2 LQKENI. The V end was cut by 6 bases, the J end by 4 bases, with 15 bases between. The CDR3 totals 14 residues. This CDR3 is CASSPPASVETQYF. The CDR3 DNA is TGTGCCAGCTCCCCCCCCGCCTCCGTAGAGACCCAGTACTTC.

The CDR3 is CASSEIPGIGNQPQHF. Written as DNA, the CDR3 is TGTGCCAGCAGTGAAATCCCGGGGATAGGCAATCAGCCCCAGCATTTT. The rearrangement joins TRBV2 to TRBJ1-5; D uncertain. From germline, CDR1 is SNHLY and CDR2 FYNNEI. V lost 2 bases, J lost 2 bases, and 13 bases lay in between. The CDR3 is made up of 16 amino acids. The complete variable domain, with remaining parts taken from reference TRBV2 and TRBJ1-5, reads EPEVTQTPSHQVTQMGQEVILRCVPISNHLYFYWYRQILGQKVEFLVSFYNNEISEKSEIFDDQFSVERPDGSNFTLKIRSTKLEDSAMYFCASSEIPGIGNQPQHFGDGTRLSIL.

Written as DNA, the CDR3 is TGCAGCGTTGCCCACAGCCTCGGTGGCTACACCTTC. Translated, it gives CSVAHSLGGYTF. V is TRBV29-1 and J is TRBJ1-2; no definite D call. Germline CDR1 reads SQVTM; CDR2 reads ANQGSEA. Trimming removed 4 bases at V and 7 bases at J, with 13 bases between. This CDR3 has 12 residues.

The rearrangement links TRBV20-1 to TRBJ2-7; a weak D match, TRBD1 (6 bases). The CDR3 length is 12 residues. CDR1 DFQATT and CDR2 SNEGSKA come from the germline V gene (reference sequence). Trimming stripped 6 bases from V and 3 bases from J, with 12 bases between. This CDR3 is CSAPLGGYEQYF. In DNA form, the CDR3 reads TGCAGTGCCCCGTTAGGGGGCTACGAGCAGTACTTC.

This clonotype has a handful of counts. The chain has TRBV15 and TRBJ1-2; the D is unclear. This CDR3 is 15 amino acids long. In germline, CDR1 is LNHNV, CDR2 YYDKDF (reference sequence). The V gene lost 1 base and the J gene lost 2 bases, with 11 bases spanning the gap. CDR3 protein: CATSRAWSTNYGYTF. CDR3 DNA sequence: TGTGCCACCAGCAGAGCTTGGTCGACCAACTATGGCTACACCTTC.

The chain links TRBV20-1 to TRBJ2-3; D assignment may be TRBD1 or TRBD2 (6 bases each). V lost 3 bases, J lost 0 bases, and 10 bases lay in between. This CDR3 is built from 14 residues. In germline, CDR1 is DFQATT, CDR2 SNEGSKA (reference sequence). The CDR3 coding sequence is TGCAGTGCTAGTCCGGGGGCCAGCACAGATACGCAGTATTTT. It is translated as CSASPGASTDTQYF.

The rearrangement joins TRBV28 to TRBJ1-2; D is perhaps TRBD1 (5 bases). There are 17 residues in the CDR3. The ends were cut back, 6 bases at V and 1 base at J, with 21 bases in the middle. Germline assignment: CDR1 MDHEN and CDR2 SYDVKM. In DNA, the CDR3 is TGTGCCAGCAGCTCGGCGGGGACCCGCTTTTATAACTATGGCTACACCTTC. Translating it yields CASSSAGTRFYNYGYTF.

This clonotype turned up a few times. The chain recombines TRBV5-5 with TRBJ2-4; TRBD1 matches 8 bases. The DNA matches TRBJ2-7 better at its end, which makes the J call doubtful. Looked up from germline, CDR1 is SGHKS and CDR2 is YYEKEE (reference sequence). This CDR3 has 18 amino acids. The CDR3 spells CASSSLGQGAFHDREQYF. The CDR3 coding sequence is TGTGCCAGCAGCTCCTTAGGACAGGGTGCCTTTCATGATCGCGAGCAGTACTTC.